This TCR beta chain was recorded in a study of blood T cell repertoires in COVID-19. The assay was immunoSEQ multiplex PCR, and TCRdb's table has in-frame clones only and misses some. The data show about 120,000 clones, roughly nine tenths seen once. This clone has only one observation. The specimen sequenced was peripheral blood. The clonotype comes from a man in his 70s who had recovered from COVID-19.

The CDR3 region is CASSGGAEAFF. The CDR3 DNA follows: TGTGCCAGCAGCGGCGGGGCTGAAGCTTTCTTT. The rearrangement uses TRBV2 and TRBJ1-1; D is uncertain. This CDR3 contains 11 residues. Germline V CDR1 and CDR2: SNHLY, FYNNEI. V dropped 6 bases and J dropped 6 bases, with 8 bases sitting between them.